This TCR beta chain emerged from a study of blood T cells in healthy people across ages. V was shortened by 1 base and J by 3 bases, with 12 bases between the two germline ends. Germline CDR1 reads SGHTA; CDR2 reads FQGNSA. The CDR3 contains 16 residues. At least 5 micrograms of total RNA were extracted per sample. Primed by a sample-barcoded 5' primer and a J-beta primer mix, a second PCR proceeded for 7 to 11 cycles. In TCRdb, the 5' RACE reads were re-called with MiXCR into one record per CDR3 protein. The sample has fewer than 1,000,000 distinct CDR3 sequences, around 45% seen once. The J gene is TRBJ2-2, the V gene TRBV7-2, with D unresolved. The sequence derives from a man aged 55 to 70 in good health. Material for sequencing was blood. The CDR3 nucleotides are TGTGCCAGCAGCTTAGAATCCAGATTAGACACCGGGGAGCTGTTTTTT. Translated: CASSLESRLDTGELFF.